A single sample gave rise to the 20 T cell receptor beta chains below, sequenced in a study of T cell responses to AZD1222 COVID-19 vaccine. Method: immunoSEQ multiplex PCR; TCRdb's copy keeps in-frame clones and lacks some. The sample has about 100,000 clones; 89% are singletons. The sequenced sample was peripheral blood, obtained on day 0 of AZD1222 vaccination. These receptors all stem from an adult in good health.

The chain links TRBV11-2 to TRBJ2-1; D unresolved. The CDR3 contains 12 residues. Per germline, CDR1 SGHAT and CDR2 FQNNGV. V was cut by 3 bases and J by 6 bases, with 6 bases left in between. In nucleotides, the CDR3 is TGTGCCAGCAGCTTTCACCCCAATGAGCAGTTCTTC. This translates into CASSFHPNEQFF.

The gene calls are TRBV29-1 and TRBJ2-1, with a tentative D call TRBD2 (6 bases). V lost 7 bases and J 8 bases, leaving 18 bases between the germline ends. There are 13 residues in the CDR3. Germline V gives CDR1 SQVTM, CDR2 ANQGSEA. The CDR3 DNA reads as TGCAGCGCACGGGACTCCAAATGGGATGAGCAGTTCTTC. This translates into CSARDSKWDEQFF.

This clone was counted once. The rearrangement uses TRBV4-2 and TRBJ2-6; D unresolved. CDR1 is LGHNA and CDR2 is YNFKEQ in the germline V gene. V was trimmed by 0 bases and J by 0 bases, leaving 12 bases between them. This CDR3 contains 18 residues. The CDR3 sequence: CASSQDAQVTSGANVLTF. CDR3 nucleotide sequence: TGTGCCAGCAGCCAAGACGCGCAGGTTACCTCTGGGGCCAACGTCCTGACTTTC.

The chain is built from TRBV7-2 and TRBJ2-7; D might be TRBD1 (6 bases). Germline CDR1 and CDR2: SGHTA and FQGNSA. Deletions cut 3 bases from V and 2 bases from J, with 11 bases between. The CDR3 contains 14 residues. CDR3 sequence (DNA): TGTGCCAGCAGCTTCACACAGGGAACCTACGAGCAGTACTTC. It encodes CASSFTQGTYEQYF.

This clone came up once. The chain employs TRBV4-2 and TRBJ2-7, with D hard to call. In germline, CDR1 is LGHNA, CDR2 YNFKEQ. Deletions cut 1 base from V and 7 bases from J, with 11 bases between. This CDR3 comprises 13 residues. The CDR3 DNA follows: TGTGCCAGCAGCCAAGTTTCAGGTGGGGAGCAGTACTTC. Amino acid sequence: CASSQVSGGEQYF.

This clone was observed a single time. CDR3 in amino acids: CASSSTGTGGHYEQYF. CDR3 in DNA: TGTGCCAGCAGTTCAACCGGGACAGGGGGGCACTACGAGCAGTACTTC. The V gene is TRBV6-5, the J gene TRBJ2-7; 11 nucleotides line up with TRBD1. V lost 4 bases, J lost 3 bases, and 8 bases stayed unmatched. The CDR3 is 16 residues long. Germline V gene sequence: CDR1 MNHEY, CDR2 SVGAGI.

This clone was seen only a few times. The V gene is TRBV7-6, the J gene TRBJ2-1, with unresolved D. The V gene lost 5 bases and the J gene lost 8 bases, with 10 bases spanning the gap. The CDR3 is 12 amino acids. Germline loops: CDR1 SGHVS, CDR2 FNYEAQ. Written as DNA, the CDR3 is TGTGCCAGCAGCCGCTCAGAGGATGAGCAGTTCTTC. It yields the protein CASSRSEDEQFF.

The J gene is TRBJ2-7, the V gene TRBV19; 7 nucleotides line up with TRBD1. Unmatched junction bases numbered 14, after V lost 11 bases and J lost 1 base. From germline, CDR1 is LNHDA and CDR2 SQIVND (reference sequence). The CDR3 extends over 15 amino acids. CDR3 protein: CAYNFPATGSYEQYF. The CDR3 nucleotides read TGTGCCTACAACTTTCCGGCGACAGGGTCCTACGAGCAGTACTTC.

The rearrangement uses TRBV4-2 and TRBJ1-4, with D possibly matching TRBD1 (6 bases). Trimming shortened V by 0 bases and J by 0 bases, and 8 bases separated the two germline ends. Per the germline V gene, CDR1 is LGHNA and CDR2 is YNFKEQ. The CDR3 runs to 16 residues. The CDR3 coding sequence is TGTGCCAGCAGCCAAGAGACAGGTTCAACTAATGAAAAACTGTTTTTT. This sequence encodes CASSQETGSTNEKLFF.

Remarks on this clone: Other nucleotide sequences in the sample specify the same CDR3. The chain is built from TRBV18 and TRBJ1-2; a weak D match, TRBD1 (5 bases). Trimming pared 2 bases from V and 3 bases from J, leaving 7 bases between. CDR3 size: 13 residues. Germline-derived CDR1 and CDR2 are KGHSH and LQKENI. The CDR3 is CASSPGTDYGYTF. The CDR3 DNA is TGTGCCAGCTCACCAGGGACCGACTATGGCTACACCTTC.

On this clone: Its ends do not fully match the called genes, so a read error is possible. V is TRBV27 and J is TRBJ2-3, with TRBD1 as a possible D gene (6 bases). Per the germline V gene, CDR1 is MNHEY and CDR2 is SMNVEV (reference sequence). CDR3 size: 9 residues. The CDR3 here is CASSIGQNF. CDR3 DNA sequence: TGTGCCAGCAGTATAGGACAGAATTTT.

The chain uses TRBV14 and TRBJ2-7, with D possibly TRBD1 on 6 matching bases. Per the germline V gene, CDR1 is SGHDN and CDR2 is FVKESK. This CDR3 contains 16 residues. Trimming took off 3 bases at V and 2 bases at J, with 17 bases between the two ends. The CDR3 protein is CASSHRTAKGAYEQYF. CDR3 DNA sequence: TGTGCCAGCAGCCACCGTACAGCCAAGGGGGCCTACGAGCAGTACTTC. The variable domain in full, completed from reference TRBV14 and TRBJ2-7, reads EAGVTQFPSHSVIEKGQTVTLRCDPISGHDNLYWYRRVMGKEIKFLLHFVKESKQDESGMPNNRFLAERTGGTYSTLKVQPAELEDSGVYFCASSHRTAKGAYEQYFGPGTRLTVT.

In its sample, this clone was seen once. The chain uses TRBV6-1 and TRBJ2-1, with D perhaps matching TRBD1 or TRBD2 (6 bases each). CDR3 size: 16 residues. CDR1 MNHNS and CDR2 SASEGT come from the germline V gene. Trimming took off 2 bases at V and 4 bases at J, with 15 bases between the two ends. The CDR3 loop reads CASSEHRGAGYNEQFF. The CDR3 nucleotides are TGTGCCAGCAGTGAACATAGGGGGGCGGGTTACAATGAGCAGTTCTTC.

The chain recombines TRBV6-1 with TRBJ1-6; the D gene is possibly TRBD1 (5 bases). The CDR3 length is 15 residues. Per germline, CDR1 MNHNS and CDR2 SASEGT. The germline V and J ends were trimmed by 3 bases and 10 bases, with 16 bases remaining between them. The CDR3 nucleotides read TGTGCCAGCAGTGAGGAGGGGCCAGCCCGATCACCCCTCCACTTT. The encoded protein is CASSEEGPARSPLHF.

The chain is built from TRBV5-6 and TRBJ2-2; D gene uncertain. CDR1 SGHDT and CDR2 YYEEEE come from the germline V gene. V gave up 0 bases and J gave up 5 bases, with 5 bases separating them. The CDR3 length is 13 residues. The CDR3: CASSLGDTGELFF. In DNA, the CDR3 is TGTGCCAGCAGCTTGGGGGATACCGGGGAGCTGTTTTTT. Full variable domain (missing parts from reference TRBV5-6 and TRBJ2-2): DAGVTQSPTHLIKTRGQQVTLRCSPKSGHDTVSWYQQALGQGPQFIFQYYEEEERQRGNFPDRFSGHQFPNYSSELNVNALLLGDSALYLCASSLGDTGELFFGEGSRLTVL.

The chain links TRBV29-1 to TRBJ2-3, with 8 positions matching TRBD1. Germline loops: CDR1 SQVTM, CDR2 ANQGSEA. This CDR3 region has 14 residues. The ends lost 8 bases at V and 1 base at J; junction bases unmatched: 8. CDR3 protein: CSKAPGQGTDTQYF. DNA of the CDR3: TGCAGCAAGGCCCCGGGACAGGGCACAGATACGCAGTATTTT.

The rearrangement joins TRBV7-9 to TRBJ2-1, with TRBD1 matching 9 bases. V lost 2 bases, J lost 2 bases, and 7 bases stayed unmatched. This CDR3 comprises 17 residues. Per germline, CDR1 SEHNR and CDR2 FQNEAQ (reference sequence). The CDR3 protein is CASSLLNRGRPYNEQFF. Written as DNA, the CDR3 is TGTGCCAGCAGCTTATTAAACAGGGGGCGGCCCTACAATGAGCAGTTCTTC.

The rearrangement links TRBV4-2 to TRBJ2-2; possibly TRBD1 for D (5 bases). The CDR3 is 16 residues long. Germline-derived CDR1 and CDR2 are LGHNA and YNFKEQ. With 4 bases removed from V and 1 base from J, the gap between germline ends came to 13 bases. CDR3 protein: CASSLITGENTGELFF. CDR3 coding DNA: TGTGCCAGCAGCCTGATTACAGGCGAGAACACCGGGGAGCTGTTTTTT.

The rearrangement links TRBV9 to TRBJ2-7, with D possibly called TRBD1 or TRBD2 (5 bases each). CDR3 length equals 14 residues. Germline CDR1 reads SGDLS; CDR2 reads YYNGEE. Between the trimmed V and J ends, which lost 1 base and 4 bases, there was a span of 12 bases. CDR3 residues: CASSVSPGPYEQYF. The DNA for the CDR3 is TGTGCCAGCAGCGTAAGTCCGGGGCCTTACGAGCAGTACTTC.

The chain uses TRBV6-5 and TRBJ1-2, with a possible D match to TRBD1 (5 bases). The V and J ends lost 2 bases and 4 bases respectively, with 11 bases between them. Per germline, CDR1 MNHEY and CDR2 SVGAGI. CDR3 size: 14 residues. The DNA for the CDR3 is TGTGCCAGCAGTTACGAGGGGCGGAGCTATGGCTACACCTTC. It translates to CASSYEGRSYGYTF.